Below are 15 T cell receptor beta chains sequenced from a single sample in a study of blood T cell repertoires in COVID-19. Assay: immunoSEQ multiplex PCR; the TCRdb copy retains only in-frame clones and omits some. The data contain about 170,000 clones, around 88% of them singletons. Sequenced: peripheral blood. The source of these receptors is a woman in her 70s who had recovered from COVID-19.

The table lists this clone with a count of one. This sequence joins TRBV7-2 and TRBJ2-5, with D perhaps TRBD1 (5 bases). Germline V gives CDR1 SGHTA, CDR2 FQGNSA. V was cut by 1 base and J by 5 bases, with 20 bases left in between. The CDR3 has 17 amino acids. This CDR3 is CASSLVAGMGGSETQYF. The CDR3 DNA follows: TGTGCCAGCAGCTTAGTAGCAGGGATGGGTGGTTCGGAGACCCAGTACTTC.

This chain links TRBV7-5 with TRBJ1-5. TRBV7-5 is designated a pseudogene. This CDR3 region has 16 residues. The CDR3 region is CVRSLIGGEGNQPQHF. As DNA, the CDR3 is TGTGTCAGAAGCTTAATCGGGGGGGAAGGCAATCAGCCCCAGCATTTT.

V and J are TRBV20-1 and TRBJ2-3, with TRBD2 matching 11 bases. This CDR3 is built from 15 residues. Looked up from germline, CDR1 is DFQATT and CDR2 is SNEGSKA (reference sequence). After removal of 3 bases from V and 4 bases from J, the junction contained 6 bases not matched to a gene. CDR3 in DNA: TGCAGTGCTAGTTTACTAGCGGGAGTGTCAGATACGCAGTATTTT. It is translated as CSASLLAGVSDTQYF.

The chain links TRBV25-1 to TRBJ1-2, with TRBD1 matching 8 bases. Trimming cost V 3 bases and J 7 bases; bases outside gene matches: 7. The CDR3 loop spans 14 amino acids. Germline CDR1 reads MGHDK; CDR2 reads SYGVNS. CDR3: CASSEAGGVSGYTF. The CDR3 bases are TGTGCCAGCAGTGAGGCAGGGGGCGTCTCTGGCTACACCTTC.

The rearrangement links TRBV19 to TRBJ1-1, with D perhaps TRBD1 (6 bases). The CDR3 is 16 amino acids. The V and J ends lost 5 bases and 2 bases respectively, with 18 bases between them. CDR1 is LNHDA, CDR2 SQIVND, per germline (reference sequence). The chain's CDR3 is CASSAPQGFSNTEAFF. CDR3 sequence (DNA): TGTGCCAGTAGTGCCCCACAGGGATTCTCTAACACTGAAGCTTTCTTT. Full variable domain (outside the CDR3, taken from reference TRBV19 and TRBJ1-1): DGGITQSPKYLFRKEGQNVTLSCEQNLNHDAMYWYRQDPGQGLRLIYYSQIVNDFQKGDIAEGYSVSREKKESFPLTVTSAQKNPTAFYLCASSAPQGFSNTEAFFGQGTRLTVV.

The J gene is TRBJ2-1, the V gene TRBV5-4; 10 positions match TRBD1. V dropped 4 bases and J dropped 4; count of bases not matched to a gene: 8. CDR1 is SGHNT and CDR2 is YYREEE in the germline V gene (reference sequence). The CDR3 sequence is 16 residues long. The CDR3 DNA follows: TGTGCCAGCAGCCCAAAAGACAGGGGGCTGTACAATGAGCAGTTCTTC. Protein sequence: CASSPKDRGLYNEQFF.

As to this clone: Here the CDR3 omits its conserved ending phenylalanine or tryptophan, so a read error is the likely source. Because the CDR3's place on the DNA is in doubt, the DNA is left out and the CDR3 is given as listed by TCRdb. V usage is TRBV18 and J usage is TRBJ2-3; the tabulated D call, TRBD2, remains unverified against the DNA. With termini counted, the CDR3 has 11 amino acids. Germline CDR1 is KGHSH and CDR2 is LQKENI. CDR3 sequence: CASSPPFGPGG.

This chain connects TRBV5-6 to TRBJ1-4; 8 bases are a match to TRBD1. From germline, CDR1 is SGHDT and CDR2 YYEEEE. The V and J ends lost 2 bases and 8 bases, in that order; junction bases with no gene match: 14. This CDR3 is built from 17 residues. The CDR3 loop reads CASSFFPTGTGGEKLFF. Here the CDR3 DNA reads TGTGCCAGCAGCTTTTTTCCGACCGGGACAGGAGGAGAAAAACTGTTTTTT.

The V gene is TRBV7-8, the J gene TRBJ1-5; D gene ambiguous. CDR3 size: 13 residues. V lost 1 base, J lost 9 bases, and 10 bases lay in between. Germline V gene sequence: CDR1 SGHVS, CDR2 FQNEAQ. CDR3 amino acids: CASSLGVRRPQHF. The CDR3 DNA is TGTGCCAGCAGCTTAGGAGTGCGGCGGCCCCAGCATTTT.

The chain combines TRBV27 with TRBJ2-6, with a weak D call TRBD1 (6 bases). The CDR3 has 17 residues. Trimming removed 5 bases from V and 2 bases from J, with 16 bases in between. Germline V lookup: CDR1 MNHEY, CDR2 SMNVEV (reference sequence). In DNA form, the CDR3 reads TGTGCCAGCAGTCCCGGACCCAACAGGGCTGGGGCCAACGTCCTGACTTTC. Protein product: CASSPGPNRAGANVLTF.

This clone was observed once. This chain joins TRBV12-3 or TRBV12-4 and TRBJ2-7; TRBD1 is a possible D gene (6 bases). There are 11 residues in the CDR3. The V and J ends lost 6 bases and 6 bases respectively, with 9 bases between them. Here the CDR3 reads CASSRRGEQYF. Written as DNA, the CDR3 is TGTGCCAGCAGCCGCAGGGGCGAGCAGTACTTC.

V is TRBV3-1 (or the pseudogene TRBV3-2) and J is TRBJ1-1, with D possibly TRBD1 on 6 matching bases. Germline CDR1 and CDR2: LGHDT and YNNKEL (reference sequence). The V end was cut by 1 base, the J end by 5 bases, with 11 bases between. The CDR3 covers 14 residues. The CDR3 protein is CASSQVQGWTEAFF. CDR3 sequence (DNA): TGTGCCAGCAGCCAAGTCCAGGGGTGGACTGAAGCTTTCTTT.

The V call is TRBV10-3, the J call TRBJ1-6; the match to TRBD1 covers 8 bases. With 4 bases clipped from V and 2 bases from J, the junction kept 1 base outside the gene matches. The CDR3 has 15 residues. Germline V gives CDR1 ENHRY, CDR2 SYGVKD. The CDR3 is CAISGTGTYNSPLHF. The DNA of the CDR3 is TGTGCCATCAGTGGGACAGGGACCTATAATTCACCCCTCCACTTT.

J is TRBJ1-5 and V is TRBV2; D gene unclear. Germline values: CDR1 SNHLY, CDR2 FYNNEI. The CDR3 runs 15 residues. Trimming removed 7 bases at V and 8 bases at J, with 21 bases between. The CDR3 sequence is CASTNIRTREKPQHF. The CDR3 DNA reads as TGTGCCAGCACCAACATAAGGACGAGGGAGAAGCCCCAGCATTTT.

In nucleotides, the CDR3 is TGCGCCAGCAGCTTTGCGGGGGGGCCTGGAGAGACCCAGTACTTC. This sequence encodes CASSFAGGPGETQYF. The chain is built from TRBV5-1 and TRBJ2-5; 9 bases are a match to TRBD2. V trimming: 2 bases; J trimming: 4 bases; junction bases outside the gene matches: 6. The CDR3 consists of 15 residues. The germline gives CDR1 SGHRS, CDR2 YFSETQ.